This T cell receptor beta chain is from a study of identical twins (TCRdb year 2016). In the study overall: The study deep-sequenced TCR alpha and beta repertoires from monozygotic twins, unrelated adults of various ages and cord blood to test whether fetal clonotypes persist. Replicate twin experiments were performed at different times using different library preparation protocols to rule out contamination. The investigation overall reported the following: Abundant cord blood beta clonotypes carried fewer insertions; young adult naive repertoires showed a weaker similar trend, while memory repertoires showed none. A weaker excess of twin sharing was found in beta out-of-frame sequences because the signal-to-noise ratio was lowered by fewer shared sequences. Because the same donors could not be followed over many years, the conclusions depended on cross-sectional statistical analysis. Out-of-frame TCR alpha sharing in monozygotic twins was systematically underestimated by recombination models, whereas sharing between unrelated individuals was in agreement with the recombination models. Compared with coincidental sharing between unrelated individuals, an excess of low generation-probability sequences was observed among out-of-frame TCR alpha sequences shared between twins. Invariant T cells such as MAIT and iNKT could partly confound zero-insertion analyses, although diverse VJ usage argued against such confounding for most clonotypes.

Every donor was a healthy Caucasian. The researchers also sequenced three unrelated adults who were not twins: a male aged 18 to 29, a male aged 50 to 60, and a female aged 50 to 60. Using Miltenyi CD45RO+ enrichment and human naive T-cell isolation kits, memory (CD45RO+) and naive T cells were isolated from PBMC. Taken from cysteine to phenylalanine, the CDR3 has 14 residues. This entry keeps only the CDR3 DNA: 42 bases, framed from base 1. The junction shows trimming of 2 bases on V and 1 base on J, plus 11 bases between the germline ends. Via the germline V gene (reference sequence), CDR1 is DFQATT and CDR2 SNEGSKA. Libraries were built with 5' RACE. The instrument given in TCRdb is Illumina HiSeq 2000. A universal primer binding site was added through template switching, and the final cDNA carried a unique molecular identifier so that TCR cDNA molecules could be counted accurately. First-strand cDNA for TCR alpha and beta chains was synthesized from specific primers in the conserved constant-segment region. Each cDNA library was double barcoded, with a SMART-Mk sample barcode plus Illumina barcodes, to control for contamination. Two successive PCR steps introduced TruSeq adapter sequences along with Illumina sample barcodes. TCR alpha and beta cDNA libraries were sequenced on the Illumina HiSeq platform with custom primers. The study's processing was this. Raw reads were processed with MiGEC to extract unique molecular identifiers, and MiXCR was used to determine CDR3 positions. Recombination models were inferred per individual with the repgenHMM and IGoR tools using an EM algorithm. Shared clonotype analysis was performed with the tcR package in R, normalizing sharing by the product of cloneset sizes. Out-of-frame nonproductive sequences were analyzed to study raw recombination free of thymic and clonal selection effects. TCRdb's own reprocessing of the public reads used fastp at Q25 and MiXCR and kept productive beta chains. Each entry merges the rows of one CDR3 protein and shows their most common DNA and genes. These V and J calls rely on TCRdb rather than the paper's analysis. The sample profile shows 450,000 or so distinct CDR3 sequences; approximately 17% of them were found once. The ten most abundant clones make up approximately 12% of the sample.

This clonotype has just a few counts. It lacks a known antigen. Qualities for individual bases were not recorded, and no much larger clone is one base off. This TCR was sampled from a man between 45 and 60 years old in good health. Material for sequencing was naive T cells sorted from blood. The cell subset or site label here, explained by the study, means: cells isolated with a human naive T-cell isolation kit. The sequence joins TRBV20-1 to TRBJ1-1; no D segment can be confidently identified. The CDR3: CSARPPGANTEAFF. The DNA is as follows: TGCAGTGCTAGACCCCCAGGAGCGAACACTGAAGCTTTCTTT.